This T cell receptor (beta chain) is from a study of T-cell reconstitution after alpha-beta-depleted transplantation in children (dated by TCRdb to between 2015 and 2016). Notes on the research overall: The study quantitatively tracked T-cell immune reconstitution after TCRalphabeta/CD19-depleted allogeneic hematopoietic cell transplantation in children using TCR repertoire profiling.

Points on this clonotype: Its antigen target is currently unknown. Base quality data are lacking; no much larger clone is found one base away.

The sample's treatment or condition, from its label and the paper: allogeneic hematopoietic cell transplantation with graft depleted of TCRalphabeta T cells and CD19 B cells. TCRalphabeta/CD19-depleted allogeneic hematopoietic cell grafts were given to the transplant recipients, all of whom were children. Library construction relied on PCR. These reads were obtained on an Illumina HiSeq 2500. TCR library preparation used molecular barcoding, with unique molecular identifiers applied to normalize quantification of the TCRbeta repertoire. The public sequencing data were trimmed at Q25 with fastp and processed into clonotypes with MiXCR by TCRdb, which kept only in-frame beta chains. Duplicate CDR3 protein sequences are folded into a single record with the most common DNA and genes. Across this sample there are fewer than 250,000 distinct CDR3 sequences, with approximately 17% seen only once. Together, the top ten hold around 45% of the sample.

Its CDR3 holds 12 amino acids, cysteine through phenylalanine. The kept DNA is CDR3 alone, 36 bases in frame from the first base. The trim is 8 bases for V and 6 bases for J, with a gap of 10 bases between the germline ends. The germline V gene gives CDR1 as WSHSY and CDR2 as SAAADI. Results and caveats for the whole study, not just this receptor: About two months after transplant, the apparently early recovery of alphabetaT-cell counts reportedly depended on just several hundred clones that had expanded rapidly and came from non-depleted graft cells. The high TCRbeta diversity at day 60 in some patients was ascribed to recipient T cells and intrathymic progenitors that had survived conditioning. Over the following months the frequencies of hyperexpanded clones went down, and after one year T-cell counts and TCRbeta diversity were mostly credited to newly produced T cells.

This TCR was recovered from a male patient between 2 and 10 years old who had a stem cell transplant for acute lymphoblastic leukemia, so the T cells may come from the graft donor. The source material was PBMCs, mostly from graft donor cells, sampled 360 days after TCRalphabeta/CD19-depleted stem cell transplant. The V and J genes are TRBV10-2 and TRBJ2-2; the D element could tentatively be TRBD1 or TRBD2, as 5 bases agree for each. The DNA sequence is TGCGCCAGCCGGGTGGGGGCCGGGGAGCTGTTTTTT. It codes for CASRVGAGELFF.